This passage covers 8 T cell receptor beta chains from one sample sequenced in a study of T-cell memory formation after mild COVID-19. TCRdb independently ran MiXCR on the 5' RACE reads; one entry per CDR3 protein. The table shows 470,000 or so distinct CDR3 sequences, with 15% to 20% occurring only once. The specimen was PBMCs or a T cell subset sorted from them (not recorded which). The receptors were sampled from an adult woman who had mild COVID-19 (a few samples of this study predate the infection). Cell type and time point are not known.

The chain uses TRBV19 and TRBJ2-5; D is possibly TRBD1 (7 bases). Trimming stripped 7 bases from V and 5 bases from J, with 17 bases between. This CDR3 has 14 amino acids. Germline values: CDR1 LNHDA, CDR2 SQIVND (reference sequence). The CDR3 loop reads CASTIRTGGETQYF. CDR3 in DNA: TGTGCCAGTACCATCCGGACAGGAGGGGAGACCCAGTACTTC.

CDR3 DNA sequence: TGCAGCGCCCGGACCCCCCGGGCCCCCTACGAGCAGTACTTC. It codes for CSARTPRAPYEQYF. The genes are TRBV20-1 and TRBJ2-7; D unresolved. The CDR3 contains 14 residues. CDR1 and CDR2 from the germline V gene are DFQATT and SNEGSKA (reference sequence).

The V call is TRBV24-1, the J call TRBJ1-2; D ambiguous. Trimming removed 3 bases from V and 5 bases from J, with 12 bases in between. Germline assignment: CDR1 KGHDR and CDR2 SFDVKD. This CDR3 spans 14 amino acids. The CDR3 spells CATSDPLEGYGYTF. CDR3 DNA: TGTGCCACCAGTGATCCATTGGAAGGTTATGGCTACACCTTC.

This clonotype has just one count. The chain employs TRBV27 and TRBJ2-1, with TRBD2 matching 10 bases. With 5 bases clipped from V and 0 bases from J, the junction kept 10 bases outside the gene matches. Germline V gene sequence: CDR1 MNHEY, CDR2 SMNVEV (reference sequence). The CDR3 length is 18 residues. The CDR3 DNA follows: TGTGCCAGCAGTAAACTAGCGGGGATCTCGAGCTCCTACAATGAGCAGTTCTTC. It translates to CASSKLAGISSSYNEQFF.

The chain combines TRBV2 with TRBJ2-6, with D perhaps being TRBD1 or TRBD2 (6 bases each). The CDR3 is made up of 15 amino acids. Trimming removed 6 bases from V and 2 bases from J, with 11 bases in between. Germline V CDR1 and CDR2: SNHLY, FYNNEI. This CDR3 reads CASSIRGAGANVLTF. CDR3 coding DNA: TGTGCCAGCAGCATAAGGGGGGCTGGGGCCAACGTCCTGACTTTC.

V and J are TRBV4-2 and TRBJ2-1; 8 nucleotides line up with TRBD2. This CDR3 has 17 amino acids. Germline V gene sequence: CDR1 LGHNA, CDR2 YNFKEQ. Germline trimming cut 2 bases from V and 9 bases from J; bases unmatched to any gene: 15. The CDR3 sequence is CASSQRATSGSAVEQFF. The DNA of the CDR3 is TGTGCCAGCAGCCAAAGGGCGACGAGCGGGAGCGCCGTTGAGCAGTTCTTC.

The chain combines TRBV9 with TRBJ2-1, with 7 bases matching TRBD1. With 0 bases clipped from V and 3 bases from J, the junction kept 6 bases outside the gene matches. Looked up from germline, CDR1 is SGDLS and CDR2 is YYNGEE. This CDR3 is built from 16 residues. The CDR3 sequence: CASSVAPGQYYNEQFF. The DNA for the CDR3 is TGTGCCAGCAGCGTAGCTCCGGGACAGTACTACAATGAGCAGTTCTTC.

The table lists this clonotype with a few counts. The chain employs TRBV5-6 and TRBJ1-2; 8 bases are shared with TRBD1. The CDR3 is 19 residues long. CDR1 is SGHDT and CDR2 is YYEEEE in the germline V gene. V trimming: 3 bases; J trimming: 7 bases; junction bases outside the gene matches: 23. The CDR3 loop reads CASSSNLPGRTGWIGGYTF. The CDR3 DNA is TGTGCCAGCAGCTCCAATTTACCGGGACGGACAGGGTGGATCGGTGGCTACACCTTC.